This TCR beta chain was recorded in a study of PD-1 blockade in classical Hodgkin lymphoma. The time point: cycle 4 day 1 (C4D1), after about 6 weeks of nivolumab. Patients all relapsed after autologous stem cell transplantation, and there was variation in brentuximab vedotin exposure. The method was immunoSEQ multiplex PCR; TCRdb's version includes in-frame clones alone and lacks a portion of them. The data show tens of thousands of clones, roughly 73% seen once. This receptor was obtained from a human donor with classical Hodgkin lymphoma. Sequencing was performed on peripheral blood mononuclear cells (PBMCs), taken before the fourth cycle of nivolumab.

The chain's CDR3 is CASSLRYEQYF. The CDR3 region has the DNA TGTGCCAGCAGTTTACGATACGAGCAGTACTTC. The rearrangement uses TRBV28 and TRBJ2-5, with D unclear. The J call may be faulty, since TRBJ2-7 better matches the DNA end. Germline V gene sequence: CDR1 MDHEN, CDR2 SYDVKM. CDR3 length: 11 amino acids.